A selection of T cell receptor beta chains follows, all from one sample in a study of T cell responses to AZD1222 COVID-19 vaccine. Data came from immunoSEQ multiplex PCR; TCRdb stores just in-frame clones and leaves some out. The repertoire holds over 100,000 clones, with roughly 88% as singletons. The input for sequencing was peripheral blood, taken 28 days after the second AZD1222 dose. The receptor set was obtained from an adult who received the AZD1222 COVID-19 vaccine. CDR3s include the opening cysteine and the closing phenylalanine or tryptophan. Fields, in order: V gene, clone size, D gene, J gene, CDR3 protein, CDR3 DNA. D genes are given only for firm matches. A row's size may be missing; if present it is once, few, many or a size class.

>TRBV5-6|NA|NA|TRBJ1-2
CASSSDGYGYTF
TGTGCCAGCAGCTCGGACGGCTATGGCTACACCTTC
>TRBV4-1|NA|TRBD2|TRBJ2-1
CASSQHSGRAESGQFF
TGCGCCAGCAGCCAACATAGCGGGAGGGCCGAGAGCGGGCAGTTCTTC
>TRBV7-6|once|TRBD1|TRBJ1-1
CASSHPTGGNTEAFF
TGTGCCAGCAGCCATCCGACAGGGGGGAACACTGAAGCTTTCTTT
>TRBV6-5|NA|TRBD1|TRBJ2-7
CASSQPGQGDYEQYF
TGTGCCAGCAGCCAACCGGGACAGGGGGACTACGAGCAGTACTTC
>TRBV24-1|NA|NA|TRBJ2-7
CATSDSRLPYEQYF
TGTGCCACCAGTGATTCGAGACTCCCCTACGAGCAGTACTTC
>TRBV20-1|NA|NA|TRBJ2-7
CSARYSYEQYF
TGCAGTGCTAGGTACAGCTACGAGCAGTACTTC
>TRBV5-1|NA|TRBD1|TRBJ1-5
CASSLAVKGANQPQHF
TGCGCCAGCAGCTTGGCCGTGAAGGGGGCAAATCAGCCCCAGCATTTT
>TRBV27|few|NA|TRBJ1-5
CASSIRGANQPQHF
TGTGCCAGCAGCATTCGGGGGGCGAATCAGCCCCAGCATTTT
>TRBV28|NA|NA|TRBJ1-5
CATNYQPQHF
TGTGCCACCAACTATCAGCCCCAGCATTTT
>TRBV19|NA|TRBD1|TRBJ1-2
CASSRQGLTGGYTF
TGTGCCAGTAGCCGACAGGGGTTGACAGGTGGCTACACCTTC
>TRBV29-1|NA|TRBD2|TRBJ2-1
CSVGLAGGPNNEQFF
TGCAGCGTTGGACTAGCGGGAGGACCAAACAATGAGCAGTTCTTC
>TRBV19|NA|NA|TRBJ1-5
CASSMGRRGNQPQHF
TGTGCCAGTAGTATGGGCAGGAGGGGCAATCAGCCCCAGCATTTT
>TRBV24-1|NA|TRBD2|TRBJ2-1
CATSDRIPRGTSEYNEQFF
TGTGCCACCAGTGACCGTATCCCCCGTGGGACTAGCGAGTACAATGAGCAGTTCTTC
>TRBV10-3|NA|TRBD1|TRBJ2-6
CAISVGQGAWGANVLTF
TGTGCCATCAGTGTTGGACAGGGGGCGTGGGGGGCCAACGTCCTGACTTTC
>TRBV2|NA|TRBD2|TRBJ2-5
CASSGTSGNGETQYF
TGTGCCAGCTCCGGGACTAGCGGGAATGGGGAGACCCAGTACTTC
>TRBV19|NA|TRBD2|TRBJ2-3
CASTSGSTDTQYF
TGTGCCAGTACTAGCGGGAGCACAGATACGCAGTATTTT
>TRBV5-1|NA|NA|TRBJ2-2
CASSWESQGNTAGELFF
TGCGCCAGCAGCTGGGAATCACAGGGTAATACGGCCGGGGAGCTGTTTTTT
>TRBV19|NA|TRBD2|TRBJ2-1
CASSMTPGLAGVNEQFF
TGTGCCAGTAGTATGACCCCCGGACTAGCGGGAGTAAATGAGCAGTTCTTC
>TRBV5-1|NA|TRBD2|TRBJ2-3
CASSRASGSSTDTQYF
TGCGCCAGCAGCAGGGCTAGCGGATCTAGCACAGATACGCAGTATTTT
>TRBV7-9|NA|NA|TRBJ1-6
CASSPDGPLHF
TGTGCCAGCAGCCCGGACGGTCCCCTCCACTTT
>TRBV19|NA|TRBD1|TRBJ1-2
CASSIKGQSRNTF
TGTGCCAGTAGTATTAAGGGACAGTCTCGAAACACCTTC
>TRBV29-1|NA|NA|TRBJ1-1
CSVYGGKGGMNTEAFF
TGCAGCGTGTATGGAGGAAAGGGTGGCATGAACACTGAAGCTTTCTTT
>TRBV20-1|few|NA|TRBJ1-2
CSARSNYGYTF
TGCAGTGCTAGGAGCAACTATGGCTACACCTTC
>TRBV30|once|NA|TRBJ2-7
CAWSVGVSYEQYF
TGTGCCTGGAGTGTAGGAGTCTCCTACGAGCAGTACTTC
>TRBV5-1|NA|NA|TRBJ2-7
CASSLNGGPYEQYF
TGCGCCAGCAGCTTGAACGGGGGTCCCTACGAGCAGTACTTC
>TRBV3-1/TRBV3-2|once|NA|TRBJ1-6
CASSQDTPGISPLHF
TGTGCCAGCAGCCAAGATACTCCAGGGATATCACCCCTCCACTTT
>TRBV6-5|NA|NA|TRBJ1-1
CASSYRLGLSEAFF
TGTGCCAGCAGTTACCGACTCGGACTGTCTGAAGCTTTCTTT
>TRBV7-9|NA|TRBD2|TRBJ2-3
CASSFLAGEGTQYF
TGTGCCAGCAGCTTCCTAGCGGGAGAGGGTACGCAGTATTTT
>TRBV27|NA|TRBD2|TRBJ2-1
CASSLTSGSENEQFF
TGTGCCAGCAGTTTAACTAGCGGGAGCGAAAATGAGCAGTTCTTC
>TRBV19|NA|TRBD1|TRBJ2-1
CASLGQGSYNEQFF
TGTGCCAGTCTTGGACAGGGGTCGTACAATGAGCAGTTCTTC
>TRBV28|NA|TRBD1|TRBJ2-2
CASSLEGTVLRTGELFF
TGTGCCAGCAGTTTAGAAGGGACAGTTTTAAGAACCGGGGAGCTGTTTTTT
>TRBV6-5|NA|TRBD1|TRBJ1-2
CASSPGGRNYGYTF
TGTGCCAGCAGCCCAGGGGGGAGGAACTATGGCTACACCTTC
>TRBV12-3/TRBV12-4|NA|NA|TRBJ1-1
CASSGRRNTEAFF
TGTGCCAGCAGTGGTAGGAGGAACACTGAAGCTTTCTTT
>TRBV6-2/TRBV6-3|NA|NA|TRBJ1-6
CASSYPNSPLHF
TGTGCCAGCAGTTACCCCAATTCACCCCTCCACTTT
>TRBV29-1|NA|TRBD2|TRBJ2-7
CSVFLAENYEQYF
TGCAGCGTCTTCCTAGCGGAGAACTACGAGCAGTACTTC
>TRBV5-1|NA|NA|TRBJ1-1
CASTPDRWNTEAFF
TGCGCCAGCACCCCCGACAGGTGGAACACTGAAGCTTTCTTT
>TRBV19|NA|NA|TRBJ2-3
CASSPLQGPDTQYF
TGTGCCAGTAGCCCCCTCCAGGGGCCAGATACGCAGTATTTT
>TRBV5-1|NA|NA|TRBJ1-3
CASSPSPGAFSGNTIYF
TGCGCCAGCAGCCCATCCCCAGGGGCCTTCTCTGGAAACACCATATATTTT
>TRBV3-1/TRBV3-2|NA|NA|TRBJ1-5
CASSQTLGPNQPQHF
TGTGCCAGCAGCCAAACCCTAGGACCCAATCAGCCCCAGCATTTT
>TRBV27|NA|TRBD1|TRBJ1-2
CASSAQGAHGYTF
TGTGCCAGCAGTGCTCAGGGGGCTCATGGCTACACCTTC
>TRBV19|NA|NA|TRBJ2-1
CASSIRAHRSYNEQFF
TGTGCCAGTAGTATCCGTGCTCACCGCTCCTACAATGAGCAGTTCTTC
>TRBV10-2|once|NA|TRBJ1-2
CASSPGTNYGYTF
TGCGCCAGCAGCCCCGGGACAAACTATGGCTACACCTTC
>TRBV27|NA|NA|TRBJ1-2
CASSLYPAPVFYGYTF
TGTGCCAGCAGTTTATACCCGGCCCCCGTTTTCTATGGCTACACCTTC
>TRBV20-1|NA|NA|TRBJ1-1
CSASRGWREAFF
TGCAGTGCTAGTAGAGGGTGGAGAGAAGCTTTCTTT
>TRBV5-1|NA|NA|TRBJ1-4
CASSLGTTHTEKLFF
TGCGCCAGCAGCTTGGGGACCACCCACACAGAAAAACTGTTTTTT
>TRBV12-3/TRBV12-4|NA|NA|TRBJ1-5
CASSLRDNQPQHF
TGTGCCAGCAGTTTACGGGACAATCAGCCCCAGCATTTT
>TRBV5-1|NA|NA|TRBJ1-4
CASSSQGRHNNNEKLFF
TGCGCCAGCAGCTCACAGGGTCGACATAACAATAATGAAAAACTGTTTTTT
>TRBV27|NA|NA|TRBJ1-4
CASSPQPVTGEKLFF
TGTGCCAGCAGTCCGCAACCGGTTACGGGTGAAAAACTGTTTTTT
>TRBV27|few|TRBD2|TRBJ2-3
CASSLLAALTDTQYF
TGTGCCAGCAGTTTACTAGCGGCCCTCACAGATACGCAGTATTTT
>TRBV5-1|NA|NA|TRBJ2-3
CASSPGQSWGNTQYF
TGCGCCAGCAGCCCCGGACAGTCCTGGGGGAATACGCAGTATTTT
>TRBV5-1|NA|NA|TRBJ2-1
CASSLRSSLPNYNEQFF
TGCGCCAGCAGCCTCCGCTCCAGCCTACCAAACTACAATGAGCAGTTCTTC
>TRBV9|NA|NA|TRBJ2-3
CASSVSLGDTQYF
TGTGCCAGCAGCGTATCCTTAGGAGATACGCAGTATTTT
>TRBV2|NA|NA|TRBJ2-1
CASSEGRLNYNEQFF
TGTGCCAGCAGTGAGGGCAGACTTAACTACAATGAGCAGTTCTTC
>TRBV2|once|NA|TRBJ1-5
CASSGQGGSNQPQHF
TGTGCCAGCAGTGGGCAGGGAGGTAGCAATCAGCCCCAGCATTTT
>TRBV28|NA|NA|TRBJ1-2
CASSLSERASSGYTF
TGTGCCAGCAGTTTATCTGAACGGGCAAGCTCGGGCTACACCTTC